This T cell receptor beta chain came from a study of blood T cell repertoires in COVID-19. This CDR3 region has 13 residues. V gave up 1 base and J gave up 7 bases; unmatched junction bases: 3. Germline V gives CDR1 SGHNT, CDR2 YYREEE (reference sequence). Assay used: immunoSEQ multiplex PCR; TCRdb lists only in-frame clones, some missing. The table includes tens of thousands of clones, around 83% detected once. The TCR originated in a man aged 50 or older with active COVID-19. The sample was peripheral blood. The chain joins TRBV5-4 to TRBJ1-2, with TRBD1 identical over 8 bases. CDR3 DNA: TGTGCCAGCAGCTTGCCAGGGGGCGTTGGCTACACCTTC. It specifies CASSLPGGVGYTF.